The rows below give T cell receptor beta chains drawn from one sample of a study. TCRdb used MiXCR to reprocess the 5' RACE reads, holding one entry per CDR3 protein. The sample lists approximately 40,000 distinct CDR3 sequences, about 30% occurring once. The sample was tumor-infiltrating memory CD4+ T cells sorted from the breast tumor. The receptors stem from a female donor with breast cancer. CDR3s include the opening cysteine and the closing phenylalanine or tryptophan. Fields, in order: D gene, V gene, J gene, clone size, CDR3 DNA, CDR3 protein. D genes are given only for firm matches. The size entry is marked missing in some rows and otherwise reads once, few, many or a size class.

d_gene: .
v_gene: TRBV5-6
j_gene: TRBJ2-7
abundance: .
CDR3nt: TGTGCCAGCAGCTTGGTTCAGGGCTCCCACGGGCAGTACTTC
CDR3aa: CASSLVQGSHGQYF

d_gene: .
v_gene: TRBV6-1
j_gene: TRBJ1-1
abundance: .
CDR3nt: TGTGCCAGCCGCCTACAAGGGAACACTGAAGCTTTCTTT
CDR3aa: CASRLQGNTEAFF

d_gene: .
v_gene: TRBV18
j_gene: TRBJ1-1
abundance: .
CDR3nt: TGTGCCAGCTCACCACCGCCGGGAAATACTGAAGCTTTCTTT
CDR3aa: CASSPPPGNTEAFF

d_gene: TRBD1
v_gene: TRBV24-1
j_gene: TRBJ2-7
abundance: few
CDR3nt: TGTGCCACCAGTGATACGGGACAGGGTAACTACGAGCAGTACTTC
CDR3aa: CATSDTGQGNYEQYF

d_gene: TRBD1
v_gene: TRBV27
j_gene: TRBJ1-1
abundance: many
CDR3nt: TGTGCCAGCAGTGGGGGGGGGACAGGCCCCGAAGCTTTCTTT
CDR3aa: CASSGGGTGPEAFF

d_gene: .
v_gene: TRBV7-9
j_gene: TRBJ2-1
abundance: few
CDR3nt: TGTGCCAGCAGCTTAGCGCGAGGTAGCCTCTCCTACAATGAGCAGTTCTTC
CDR3aa: CASSLARGSLSYNEQFF

d_gene: .
v_gene: TRBV21-1
j_gene: TRBJ1-5
abundance: few
CDR3nt: TGTGCCAGCAGCAAACACCAAGTTGGCGCCTCCAATCAGCCCCAGCATTTT
CDR3aa: CASSKHQVGASNQPQHF

d_gene: TRBD2
v_gene: TRBV9
j_gene: TRBJ2-7
abundance: few
CDR3nt: TGTGCCAGCAGCGGGACTAGCGGGGGGGCCTCTTTCGGCGAGCAGTACTTC
CDR3aa: CASSGTSGGASFGEQYF

d_gene: .
v_gene: TRBV5-1
j_gene: TRBJ1-4
abundance: few
CDR3nt: TGCGCCAGCAGCTTGGAACCAACGACGAATGAAAAACTGTTTTTT
CDR3aa: CASSLEPTTNEKLFF

d_gene: TRBD2
v_gene: TRBV6-5
j_gene: TRBJ2-1
abundance: many
CDR3nt: TGTGCCAGCCGTGCGGGACCGGGACTAGCGTCTTCCAATGAGCAGTTCTTC
CDR3aa: CASRAGPGLASSNEQFF

d_gene: .
v_gene: TRBV4-1
j_gene: TRBJ2-3
abundance: .
CDR3nt: TGCGCCAGCAGCCCGCCTGGCGGGGGCTCCACAGATACGCAGTATTTT
CDR3aa: CASSPPGGGSTDTQYF

d_gene: .
v_gene: TRBV5-1
j_gene: TRBJ2-5
abundance: .
CDR3nt: TGCGCCAGCAGCTTGTCGCGTTCGATTCAGAAAAAGACCCAGTACTTC
CDR3aa: CASSLSRSIQKKTQYF

d_gene: .
v_gene: TRBV5-6
j_gene: TRBJ2-1
abundance: .
CDR3nt: TGTGCCAGCAGCTTGTCGGTAAATGAGCAGTTCTTC
CDR3aa: CASSLSVNEQFF

d_gene: .
v_gene: TRBV29-1
j_gene: TRBJ2-1
abundance: few
CDR3nt: TGCAGCGTTGAAGATGGACTGACGGACTACAATGAGCAGTTCTTC
CDR3aa: CSVEDGLTDYNEQFF

d_gene: TRBD2
v_gene: TRBV6-2/TRBV6-3
j_gene: TRBJ2-1
abundance: .
CDR3nt: TGTGCCAGCAGTTCCCCGGGGACTAGCAGGTACAATGAGCAGTTCTTC
CDR3aa: CASSSPGTSRYNEQFF

d_gene: TRBD2
v_gene: TRBV20-1
j_gene: TRBJ2-3
abundance: .
CDR3nt: TGCAGTGCTAGCCCGGGACTAGCGGGGGGGTTGGATACGCAGTATTTT
CDR3aa: CSASPGLAGGLDTQYF

d_gene: .
v_gene: TRBV7-9
j_gene: TRBJ2-5
abundance: .
CDR3nt: TGTGCCAGCAGCTTAGGGAATATGGGAATCGGGAAAGAGACCCAGTACTTC
CDR3aa: CASSLGNMGIGKETQYF

d_gene: TRBD1
v_gene: TRBV5-1
j_gene: TRBJ1-5
abundance: .
CDR3nt: TGCGCCAGCAGCGAAGGGGGCGGTCAGCCCCAGCATTTT
CDR3aa: CASSEGGGQPQHF

d_gene: .
v_gene: TRBV4-1
j_gene: TRBJ1-4
abundance: .
CDR3nt: TGCGCCAGCAGCCAAGATGCAGGACCCAATGAAAAACTGTTTTTT
CDR3aa: CASSQDAGPNEKLFF

d_gene: TRBD2
v_gene: TRBV6-6
j_gene: TRBJ2-2
abundance: few
CDR3nt: TGTGCCAGCAATGGTAGGGCTAGCGGGGCGAACACCGGGGAGCTGTTTTTT
CDR3aa: CASNGRASGANTGELFF

d_gene: .
v_gene: TRBV18
j_gene: TRBJ1-1
abundance: .
CDR3nt: TGTGCCAGCTCGCAGGGGAACACTGAAGCTTTCTTT
CDR3aa: CASSQGNTEAFF

d_gene: .
v_gene: TRBV5-1
j_gene: TRBJ2-5
abundance: .
CDR3nt: TGCGCCAGCGCGGCCCAGCGGTTGATAGAGACCCAGTACTTC
CDR3aa: CASAAQRLIETQYF

d_gene: .
v_gene: TRBV2
j_gene: TRBJ1-1
abundance: .
CDR3nt: TGTGCCAGCGGTGAAGATCCTAACACTGAAGCTTTCTTT
CDR3aa: CASGEDPNTEAFF

d_gene: TRBD2
v_gene: TRBV6-2/TRBV6-3
j_gene: TRBJ2-7
abundance: many
CDR3nt: TGTGCCAGCAGTCACGGACTAGCGGGAGGGCTTTTTTACGAGCAGTACTTC
CDR3aa: CASSHGLAGGLFYEQYF

d_gene: TRBD2
v_gene: TRBV2
j_gene: TRBJ2-1
abundance: few
CDR3nt: TGTGCCAGCAGTGATTGGCAACTAGCGGGCTACAATGAGCAGTTCTTC
CDR3aa: CASSDWQLAGYNEQFF